The clone carrying this T cell receptor (beta chain) has at least ten counts. The antigen is not known. The CDR3 is 14 residues long. Germline V gene lookup returns CDR1 SGDLS and CDR2 YYNGEE. V lost 0 bases and J lost 5, with 12 bases in between. TCRdb's copy holds only in-frame clones and misses some; the assay was immunoSEQ multiplex PCR. The table lists around 19,000 clones, roughly 73% of them singletons, with 4% to 6% in the top ten. The treatment: randomized to nivolumab then ipilimumab (arm A) or the reverse (arm B). The sample comes from a study of sequential checkpoint blockade in melanoma. Study-level information: First-line arms were nivolumab then ipilimumab, or the reverse, randomized 1:1. Around 21 patients had tumor biopsies before treatment and at week 13.

Overall study results and limits: In arm A, pretreatment tumor clonality was associated with response. T-cell fraction and clonality followed PD-L1 and CD8+ counts, not mutational load.

This TCR derives from a human donor with melanoma. Sample: tumor tissue (inferred from file names), taken from a patient given nivolumab and ipilimumab in sequence. J is TRBJ2-7 and V is TRBV9, with D perhaps matching TRBD2 (5 bases). The CDR3 region has the DNA TGTGCCAGCAGCGTAGGAGTTGAGGGTGACGAGCAGTACTTC. Translated: CASSVGVEGDEQYF.